The 28 T cell receptor beta chains below were found in one sample sequenced in a study of OX40 agonist ivuxolimab in advanced cancers. Some clones are missing from TCRdb's copy, which holds only in-frame ones; the method was immunoSEQ multiplex PCR. The sample has fewer than 75,000 clones; around 89% are singletons. Sequencing was performed on CD4+ or CD8+ T cells sorted from blood, taken in a trial of the OX40 agonist ivuxolimab. These receptors were collected from an adult with an advanced solid tumor such as melanoma, head and neck, liver or kidney cancer.

The gene calls are TRBV11-3 and TRBJ2-1, with 8 bases identical to TRBD1. V shed 5 bases, J shed 9 bases, and the junction held 6 bases outside the gene matches. The CDR3 has 13 amino acids. Germline assignment: CDR1 SGHNT and CDR2 YENEEA. In DNA form, the CDR3 reads TGTGCCAGCAGCCATGACAGGGGTGGTGAGCAGTTCTTC. This gives the protein CASSHDRGGEQFF.

The chain is built from TRBV7-9 and TRBJ2-3; unclear D gene. Germline loops: CDR1 SEHNR, CDR2 FQNEAQ (reference sequence). Deletions cut 5 bases from V and 3 bases from J, with 6 bases between. The CDR3 is 12 residues long. CDR3 sequence: CASSEVTDTQYF. As DNA, the CDR3 is TGTGCCAGCAGCGAAGTAACAGATACGCAGTATTTT.

The chain is built from TRBV28 and TRBJ2-1; perhaps D is TRBD1 or TRBD2 (5 bases each). From germline, CDR1 is MDHEN and CDR2 SYDVKM. V shed 4 bases and J shed 5 bases, with 15 bases lying between them. CDR3 size: 15 residues. CDR3 DNA: TGTGCCAGCAGTTCGTCCGGGACGGCTGACAATGAGCAGTTCTTC. Protein: CASSSSGTADNEQFF. Supplemented by reference TRBV28 and TRBJ2-1, the full variable domain reads DVKVTQSSRYLVKRTGEKVFLECVQDMDHENMFWYRQDPGLGLRLIYFSYDVKMKEKGDIPEGYSVSREKKERFSLILESASTNQTSMYLCASSSSGTADNEQFFGPGTRLTVL.

Turning to this clone: The sample carries other DNA sequences with the same CDR3. For the CDR3, the DNA is TGTGCCAGTAGTATTAAAGCAATGAACACTGAAGCTTTCTTT. As protein: CASSIKAMNTEAFF. The V and J genes are TRBV19 and TRBJ1-1; D uncertain. This CDR3 region has 14 residues. V was trimmed by 3 bases and J by 0 bases, leaving 8 bases between them. The V gene's germline CDR1 is LNHDA and CDR2 SQIVND (reference sequence).

The V and J genes are TRBV19 and TRBJ1-1; perhaps TRBD1 as D (6 bases). Trimming pared 0 bases from V and 5 bases from J, leaving 13 bases between. The CDR3 totals 15 residues. Germline CDR1 and CDR2: LNHDA and SQIVND (reference sequence). CDR3 sequence reads: CASSIDGTRGTEAFF. The CDR3 DNA sequence: TGTGCCAGTAGTATAGATGGTACCAGGGGAACTGAAGCTTTCTTT. The whole variable domain, remainder taken from reference TRBV19 and TRBJ1-1, is DGGITQSPKYLFRKEGQNVTLSCEQNLNHDAMYWYRQDPGQGLRLIYYSQIVNDFQKGDIAEGYSVSREKKESFPLTVTSAQKNPTAFYLCASSIDGTRGTEAFFGQGTRLTVV.

The rearrangement links TRBV15 to TRBJ2-3, with D possibly being TRBD1 or TRBD2 (5 bases each). V was cut by 2 bases and J by 2 bases, with 14 bases left in between. Per germline, CDR1 LNHNV and CDR2 YYDKDF (reference sequence). This CDR3 spans 16 amino acids. CDR3 nucleotide sequence: TGTGCCACCAGCAGAACGGTGGGGGATGTCACAGATACGCAGTATTTT. Its translation: CATSRTVGDVTDTQYF. Based on the CDR3 plus reference TRBV15 and TRBJ2-3, the full variable domain is DAMVIQNPRYQVTQFGKPVTLSCSQTLNHNVMYWYQQKSSQAPKLLFHYYDKDFNNEADTPDNFQSRRPNTSFCFLDIRSPGLGDTAMYLCATSRTVGDVTDTQYFGPGTRLTVL.

This clone is categorized as medium-sized. The genes are TRBV5-4 and TRBJ2-1, with 13 bases identical to TRBD2. Trimming at V came to 0 bases and at J to 8 bases, leaving 5 bases not matched to a gene. Per germline, CDR1 SGHNT and CDR2 YYREEE (reference sequence). The CDR3 loop spans 16 amino acids. DNA for the CDR3: TGTGCCAGCAGCTTGGAAGGACTAGCGGGAGTGGATGAGCAGTTCTTC. It specifies CASSLEGLAGVDEQFF. The entire variable domain, with the rest obtained from reference TRBV5-4 and TRBJ2-1, is as follows: ETGVTQSPTHLIKTRGQQVTLRCSSQSGHNTVSWYQQALGQGPQFIFQYYREEENGRGNFPPRFSGLQFPNYSSELNVNALELDDSALYLCASSLEGLAGVDEQFFGPGTRLTVL.

V gene TRBV7-9 combines with J gene TRBJ1-5, with 7 bases matching TRBD1. Trimming removed 5 bases from V and 4 bases from J; junction bases left unmatched: 8. The CDR3 covers 15 residues. CDR1 is SEHNR and CDR2 is FQNEAQ in the germline V gene (reference sequence). The CDR3 spells CASSPEGDSNQPQHF. CDR3 DNA: TGTGCCAGCAGCCCCGAAGGGGACAGTAATCAGCCCCAGCATTTT. Full variable domain (outside the CDR3, taken from reference TRBV7-9 and TRBJ1-5): DTGVSQNPRHKITKRGQNVTFRCDPISEHNRLYWYRQTLGQGPEFLTYFQNEAQLEKSRLLSDRFSAERPKGSFSTLEIQRTEQGDSAMYLCASSPEGDSNQPQHFGDGTRLSIL.

The V and J genes are TRBV6-1 and TRBJ2-5; 8 bases align to TRBD2. The ends lost 1 base at V and 5 bases at J; junction bases unmatched: 9. This CDR3 comprises 16 residues. CDR1 is MNHNS, CDR2 SASEGT, per germline. CDR3 sequence: CASSEGRVTGGETQYF. The CDR3 bases are TGTGCCAGCAGTGAAGGACGGGTGACGGGGGGGGAGACCCAGTACTTC.

V usage is TRBV30 and J usage is TRBJ1-2, with D hard to call. Germline V gene lookup returns CDR1 GTSNPN and CDR2 SVGIG (reference sequence). This CDR3 contains 10 residues. With 3 bases removed from V and 9 bases from J, the gap between germline ends came to 8 bases. CDR3 in amino acids: CAWRLVSYTF. CDR3 in DNA: TGTGCCTGGAGGCTCGTGAGCTACACCTTC.

This clone showed up just once. This chain links TRBV28 with TRBJ1-5, with 7 bases that match TRBD1. The V segment lost 6 bases and the J segment 6 bases; nucleotides outside the gene matches: 5. Germline assignment: CDR1 MDHEN and CDR2 SYDVKM. This CDR3 has 13 amino acids. CDR3 residues: CASSRTGVQPQHF. The CDR3 region has the DNA TGTGCCAGCAGCCGAACAGGGGTTCAGCCCCAGCATTTT.

The CDR3, as DNA: TGTGCCAGTAGTACCCCTTATAGCTCTGGGGCCAACGTCCTGACTTTC. Its protein product is CASSTPYSSGANVLTF. The rearrangement links TRBV19 to TRBJ2-6; D gene uncertain. Germline CDR1 and CDR2: LNHDA and SQIVND (reference sequence). The CDR3 spans 16 residues. With 4 bases removed from V and 0 bases from J, the gap between germline ends came to 10 bases.

The rearrangement joins TRBV11-2 to TRBJ2-7; either TRBD1 or TRBD2 may fit D (6 bases each). The CDR3 spans 17 residues. V lost 3 bases and J lost 3, with 21 bases in between. The V gene's germline CDR1 is SGHAT and CDR2 FQNNGV. In nucleotides, the CDR3 is TGTGCCAGCAGCTTGAGGGGGACTCCCTTCACCCTCTACGAGCAGTACTTC. It specifies CASSLRGTPFTLYEQYF.

The chain couples TRBV7-2 to TRBJ1-2; D gene unclear. Trimming cost V 1 base and J 2 bases, with 11 bases left between them. From germline, CDR1 is SGHTA and CDR2 FQGNSA. This CDR3 spans 15 amino acids. The DNA for the CDR3 is TGTGCCAGCAGCTTAGATCCCAGCCTAAACTATGGCTACACCTTC. It encodes CASSLDPSLNYGYTF.

This clone was seen once. The rearrangement uses TRBV18 and TRBJ2-5; D not certain. This CDR3 is built from 12 residues. Trimming took off 5 bases at V and 0 bases at J, with 4 bases between the two ends. Per the germline V gene, CDR1 is KGHSH and CDR2 is LQKENI. The DNA for the CDR3 is TGTGCCAGCTCAACTGACCAAGAGACCCAGTACTTC. This translates into CASSTDQETQYF.

This clone was recorded once. The chain uses TRBV5-1 and TRBJ1-2, with D unresolved. V shed 2 bases and J shed 7 bases, with 12 bases lying between them. The CDR3 has 13 amino acids. Germline-derived CDR1 and CDR2 are SGHRS and YFSETQ. CDR3: CASSFTTEGGYTF. CDR3 nucleotides: TGCGCCAGCAGCTTTACAACAGAGGGTGGCTACACCTTC.

The rearrangement links TRBV7-9 to TRBJ1-5; D remains unclear. CDR1 is SEHNR and CDR2 is FQNEAQ in the germline V gene (reference sequence). Trimming took off 1 base at V and 1 base at J, with 11 bases between the two ends. This CDR3 comprises 16 residues. The CDR3 is CASSLVAGGSNQPQHF. For the CDR3, the DNA is TGTGCCAGCAGCTTAGTCGCGGGAGGCAGCAATCAGCCCCAGCATTTT.

V is TRBV19 and J is TRBJ1-5, with a tentative D call TRBD1 (6 bases). The V end lost 8 bases, the J end lost 2 bases, and 13 bases lay between the germline ends. The CDR3 covers 14 residues. Germline-derived CDR1 and CDR2 are LNHDA and SQIVND (reference sequence). The CDR3 here is CASSETGGNQPQHF. CDR3 DNA: TGTGCCAGTTCCGAGACAGGCGGCAATCAGCCCCAGCATTTT.

This chain joins TRBV14 and TRBJ2-7; 9 positions agree with TRBD1. V was clipped by 2 bases and J by 6 bases; unmatched bases: 11. CDR3 length: 16 residues. Germline lookup yields CDR1 SGHDN and CDR2 FVKESK. The CDR3 loop reads CASSQRGTGFVSEQYF. The CDR3 nucleotides read TGTGCCAGCAGCCAACGGGGGACAGGGTTCGTCAGCGAGCAGTACTTC.

The chain employs TRBV27 and TRBJ2-2; D uncertain. Per germline, CDR1 MNHEY and CDR2 SMNVEV (reference sequence). The germline V and J ends were trimmed by 4 bases and 5 bases, with 8 bases remaining between them. CDR3 length equals 13 residues. The CDR3 spells CASSSRNTGELFF. In DNA, the CDR3 is TGTGCCAGCAGTTCACGAAATACCGGGGAGCTGTTTTTT.

The chain joins TRBV7-9 to TRBJ1-3; D is undetermined. Germline V gene lookup returns CDR1 SEHNR and CDR2 FQNEAQ (reference sequence). V was trimmed by 1 base and J by 2 bases, leaving 6 bases between them. The CDR3 totals 14 residues. CDR3 in DNA: TGTGCCAGCAGCTTAGGTTCGACTGGAAACACCATATATTTT. Its translation is CASSLGSTGNTIYF.

V usage is TRBV5-5 and J usage is TRBJ1-4, with 10 bases that match TRBD1. V lost 0 bases, J lost 8 bases, and 4 bases stayed unmatched. CDR1 and CDR2 (germline): SGHKS, YYEKEE (reference sequence). The CDR3 consists of 15 residues. CDR3 region: CASSLEGTGDEKLFF. The CDR3, as DNA: TGTGCCAGCAGCTTGGAAGGGACAGGGGACGAAAAACTGTTTTTT.

The J gene is TRBJ2-6, the V gene TRBV5-4, with a weak D call TRBD2 (6 bases). Trimming shortened V by 3 bases and J by 2 bases, and 18 bases separated the two germline ends. The CDR3 extends over 18 amino acids. Per germline, CDR1 SGHNT and CDR2 YYREEE (reference sequence). The CDR3 sequence is CASSWGDRRPAGANVLTF. CDR3 DNA sequence: TGTGCCAGCAGCTGGGGGGACCGGAGACCTGCTGGGGCCAACGTCCTGACTTTC.

This chain uses TRBV28 with TRBJ2-1; no clear D gene. Looked up from germline, CDR1 is MDHEN and CDR2 is SYDVKM. The CDR3 has 15 residues. V dropped 2 bases and J dropped 1 base, with 9 bases sitting between them. CDR3: CASSLNSVSYNEQFF. CDR3 bases: TGTGCCAGCAGTTTAAACAGCGTATCCTACAATGAGCAGTTCTTC.

The V and J genes are TRBV6-5 and TRBJ2-1, with a tentative D call TRBD2 (5 bases). V was clipped by 5 bases and J by 0 bases, with 11 bases between them. The length of the CDR3 is 15 residues. Germline values: CDR1 MNHEY, CDR2 SVGAGI. This chain's CDR3 is CASSPLGLSYNEQFF. The CDR3 DNA sequence: TGTGCCAGCAGTCCACTAGGACTCTCCTACAATGAGCAGTTCTTC.

CDR3 DNA sequence: TGTGCCAGCAGCTTTGCTAGCGGAAGCTCCTACGAGCAGTACTTC. It specifies CASSFASGSSYEQYF. The chain uses TRBV7-3 and TRBJ2-7, with TRBD2 matching over 7 bases. The CDR3 totals 15 residues. The ends lost 3 bases at V and 0 bases at J; junction bases unmatched: 5. CDR1 and CDR2 (germline): SGHTA, FQGTGA.

The V gene is TRBV7-9, the J gene TRBJ1-1; weak D call: TRBD1 (6 bases). The CDR3 extends over 14 amino acids. V was shortened by 5 bases and J by 1 base, with 11 bases between the two germline ends. CDR1 SEHNR and CDR2 FQNEAQ come from the germline V gene (reference sequence). The chain's CDR3 is CASSLGTTNTEAFF. In DNA form, the CDR3 reads TGTGCCAGCAGCCTCGGGACAACGAACACTGAAGCTTTCTTT.

The table lists this clone with a count of one. This sequence joins TRBV5-4 and TRBJ2-1; D is undetermined. Germline loops: CDR1 SGHNT, CDR2 YYREEE (reference sequence). This CDR3 is built from 14 residues. Trimming took 4 bases from V and 0 from J, leaving 8 bases between them. Written as DNA, the CDR3 is TGTGCCAGCAGCCATGGTAGCTCCTACAATGAGCAGTTCTTC. It is translated as CASSHGSSYNEQFF.